What follows are 10 T cell receptor beta chains derived from one specimen sequenced in a study of blood T cell repertoires in COVID-19. Clones were read by immunoSEQ multiplex PCR, and TCRdb kept only the in-frame ones, dropping some. The sample lists some 220,000 clones, 86% occurring once. Material: PBMCs or T cells enriched from blood (not recorded which). The source is a woman in her thirties or forties with acute COVID-19.

The chain combines TRBV2 with TRBJ1-1, with TRBD1 as a possible D gene (5 bases). CDR1 is SNHLY and CDR2 is FYNNEI in the germline V gene. This CDR3 has 13 residues. V lost 4 bases and J lost 3, with 9 bases in between. CDR3 DNA: TGTGCCAGCAGTGGGGGGAGGGACACTGAAGCTTTCTTT. The encoded protein is CASSGGRDTEAFF.

A single count supports this clone. The genes are TRBV10-2 and TRBJ1-3, with D possibly TRBD1 on 6 matching bases. The CDR3 spans 17 residues. V shed 2 bases and J shed 0 bases, with 14 bases lying between them. Germline V CDR1 and CDR2: WSHSY, SAAADI. CDR3: CASSEPTGLSSGNTIYF. CDR3 sequence (DNA): TGCGCCAGCAGTGAGCCGACAGGACTCAGCTCTGGAAACACCATATATTTT.

The chain recombines TRBV7-9 with TRBJ1-1; 7 bases are shared with TRBD1. The J segment lost 11 bases and the V segment lost 0 bases, leaving 9 bases of the junction unmatched. CDR1 and CDR2 from the germline V gene are SEHNR and FQNEAQ (reference sequence). CDR3 size: 14 residues. The CDR3 DNA is TGTGCCAGCAGCTTAGCAGTATCGACAGGGCTTGCTTTCTTT. It codes for CASSLAVSTGLAFF.

With regard to this clone: Mismatch with germline at one junction end may stem from a read error. The J gene is TRBJ1-2, the V gene TRBV12-3 or TRBV12-4, with TRBD1 identical over 9 bases. The CDR3 is 11 residues long. In DNA form, the CDR3 reads TGTGCCAGCAGTTTAAGGGACAGGGAGAGCTTC. Residues: CASSLRDRESF.

The V call is TRBV30, the J call TRBJ1-2; D is unresolved. V lost 0 bases to trimming and J lost 7 bases, with 12 bases between them. The CDR3 covers 13 residues. The V gene's germline CDR1 is GTSNPN and CDR2 SVGIG (reference sequence). The CDR3 reads CAWSVEASSGYTF. The CDR3 DNA reads TGTGCCTGGAGTGTAGAGGCAAGCTCTGGCTACACCTTC.

This sequence joins TRBV19 and TRBJ2-7; 12 bases are shared with TRBD2. The V and J ends lost 5 bases and 4 bases, in that order; junction bases with no gene match: 9. CDR1 and CDR2 (germline): LNHDA, SQIVND (reference sequence). This CDR3 spans 16 amino acids. DNA of the CDR3: TGTGCCAGTAGTTCTGCTTCTAGCGGGGGGGAGTACGAGCAGTACTTC. Protein: CASSSASSGGEYEQYF.

This sequence joins TRBV4-2 and TRBJ2-1; 7 positions match TRBD2. The CDR3 covers 16 residues. V shed 1 base and J 5 bases; nucleotides not matched to a gene: 8. CDR1 LGHNA and CDR2 YNFKEQ come from the germline V gene. CDR3 residues: CASSQGPSGINNEQFF. CDR3 nucleotide sequence: TGTGCCAGCAGCCAAGGACCTAGCGGTATCAACAATGAGCAGTTCTTC.

V gene TRBV19 combines with J gene TRBJ2-2, with 8 bases identical to TRBD1. CDR1 LNHDA and CDR2 SQIVND come from the germline V gene (reference sequence). This CDR3 region has 18 residues. V trimming: 5 bases; J trimming: 1 base; junction bases outside the gene matches: 12. The DNA for the CDR3 is TGTGCCAGTAGTCCTGCCCTAGGACAGGGTATGAACACCGGGGAGCTGTTTTTT. It translates to CASSPALGQGMNTGELFF.

The chain uses TRBV7-9 and TRBJ2-5; TRBD2 aligns across 8 bases. Germline CDR1 SEHNR, CDR2 FQNEAQ (reference sequence). The CDR3 has 15 amino acids. J lost 3 bases, V lost 0 bases, and 3 bases had no gene match. The CDR3 here is CASSLAERGKETQYF. DNA of the CDR3: TGTGCCAGCAGCTTAGCGGAGCGGGGGAAAGAGACCCAGTACTTC.

This sequence joins TRBV9 and TRBJ1-5, with TRBD1 as a possible D gene (5 bases). The V end lost 0 bases, the J end lost 6 bases, and 10 bases lay between the germline ends. The CDR3 contains 14 residues. From germline, CDR1 is SGDLS and CDR2 YYNGEE. The CDR3 DNA reads TGTGCCAGCAGCGTAGGGGGTCAGGGTCAGCCCCAGCATTTT. Translation gives CASSVGGQGQPQHF.